This record concerns one T cell receptor beta chain sequence. Its specificity is not known. TCRdb re-called the 5' RACE reads with MiXCR, one entry per CDR3 protein. The table shows more than 55,000 distinct CDR3 sequences, with less than 30% occurring only once. Findings and limits, study-wide: The larger cohort examined one V-J beta rearrangement, not whole repertoires.

Cells sorted as Tregs were CD4+, CD25+ and CD127-/low. Sequenced material: tumor-infiltrating Tregs sorted from the breast tumor. The sequence derives from a female donor with breast cancer.

This CDR3 is CAISGGRNTEAFF. The CDR3 nucleotides read TGTGCCATCAGTGGGGGACGGAACACTGAAGCTTTCTTT. The V and J genes are TRBV10-3 and TRBJ1-1, with TRBD1 as a possible D gene (5 bases). V was cut by 4 bases and J by 1 base, with 7 bases left in between. Germline V gives CDR1 ENHRY, CDR2 SYGVKD. This CDR3 is built from 13 residues.